A single count supports the clone carrying this T cell receptor (beta chain). The antigen is not known. This sample stems from a study of T cell responses to AZD1222 COVID-19 vaccine. Notes on the study in general: Increased Spike-specific TCR breadth and depth were observed after two AZD1222 doses. Regions 160-218 and 743-854 held dominance among vaccine-associated CD4 TCRs, which spanned spike.

The CDR3 totals 15 residues. Germline V gives CDR1 SEHNR, CDR2 FQNEAQ (reference sequence). V shed 6 bases and J shed 3 bases, with 17 bases lying between them. Libraries were prepared by immunoSEQ multiplex PCR; TCRdb keeps only in-frame clonotypes and omits some of them. The sample includes some 150,000 clones, roughly 85% of them seen just once. The chain has TRBV7-9 and TRBJ1-1; D is undetermined. Here the sequenced sample was peripheral blood, taken 28 days after the second dose of the MenACWY control vaccine. The TCR originated in an adult who received the MenACWY meningococcal vaccine as a control. This chain's CDR3 is CASRPITERDTEAFF. The CDR3 coding sequence is TGTGCCAGCAGACCCATTACGGAGAGGGACACTGAAGCTTTCTTT.